This TCR beta chain was obtained from a study of neoadjuvant anti-PD-1 for oral cavity cancer. Study overall: Before surgery, most patients got three to four biweekly 3 mg/kg nivolumab doses. Around day 43, patients without progression received a fourth nivolumab dose before surgery.

The germline V gene has CDR1 MRHNA and CDR2 SNTAGT. The CDR3 runs to 17 residues. Trimming cost V 4 bases and J 1 base, with 19 bases left between them. TCRdb's table, derived via immunoSEQ multiplex PCR, lists solely in-frame clones and lacks some. Altogether about 7,200 clones are present, roughly 71% being singletons, with the ten largest covering approximately 3%. Time point meaning: after neoadjuvant nivolumab, at surgical resection. These newly diagnosed stage II-IVA oral cavity squamous cell carcinoma patients had no prior systemic or radiation treatment. Patients had HPV-negative, locally advanced oral cavity squamous cell carcinoma.

The sample was PBMCs, taken after nivolumab (anti-PD-1) treatment. The chain links TRBV6-4 to TRBJ1-2; TRBD1 is a possible D gene (5 bases). The source is a person between 40 and 79 years old with oral cavity squamous cell carcinoma. The CDR3 region is CASSVGGASTDNYGYTF. In DNA form, the CDR3 reads TGTGCCAGCAGTGTTGGCGGGGCATCTACCGATAACTATGGCTACACCTTC.